This TCR beta chain was retrieved from a study of human T cells and chemical hapten exposure. The study, taken as a whole, reports: TCRs exceeding a frequency of 1 in 1000 stayed unchanged under DPC sensitization.

The study's library attached unique molecular identifiers to single cDNA molecules. TCRdb reprocessed the RACE reads with MiXCR, giving one entry per CDR3 protein. The table has around 260,000 distinct CDR3 sequences, approximately 8.4% seen once. Sample time point: pre-sensitization, week 0. Treatment described: therapeutic diphenylcyclopropenone sensitization with weekly scalp DPC. It was unfractionated whole blood from which total RNA was extracted. Details on this clonotype: Its cognate antigen is unknown.

The CDR3 has 13 residues. Trimming removed 6 bases from V and 2 bases from J, with 14 bases in between. Looked up from germline, CDR1 is SQVTM and CDR2 is ANQGSEA. This chain links TRBV29-1 with TRBJ2-7; perhaps TRBD2 as D (7 bases). Sequencing used whole blood, obtained in connection with sensitization to the hapten diphenylcyclopropenone (DPC). The TCR originated in a woman between 40 and 55 years old with alopecia areata. Some clones in this sample may be carry-over from other donors' samples. The CDR3 spells CSVRGGAPYEQYF. The CDR3 DNA sequence: TGCAGCGTGAGGGGGGGGGCCCCCTACGAGCAGTACTTC.